This T cell receptor beta chain appears in the sequencing data of a study of T cells in localized non-small cell lung cancer (dated by TCRdb to 2019 to 2021). A note on the overall study: The study examined T cell repertoires in hundreds of patients with early-stage NSCLC and compared tumors with uninvolved tumor-adjacent lungs. The cohort consisted of roughly 240 treatment-naive NSCLC patients whose localized lung tumors had been resected. The mean age of the NSCLC patients was about 67 years, with 130 or so men and 85 to 110 women. What the research found in general, with its limitations: Uninvolved tumor-adjacent lung showed the highest T cell clonality, higher than tumor, which suggests more focused antigenic responses in the adjacent lung. Because multi-region tumor sequencing was not performed, intratumor heterogeneity could not be ruled out. Higher T cell density in blood was associated with longer overall survival, whereas higher clonality in adjacent lung was associated with shorter survival. A median of about 61 of the top 100 tumor clones turned up in the paired uninvolved adjacent lung, and 25 to 30 of those clones also ranked among the top 100 of that same adjacent lung. Because the study design was exploratory, TCR variables were selected using unadjusted p-values without false-discovery rate correction.

At diagnosis, peripheral blood, uninvolved tumor-adjacent lung and tumor were collected and stored as a combination of fresh-frozen and FFPE material. For TCR repertoire profiling, blood samples were analyzed as peripheral blood mononuclear cells. The junction carries 14 bases between V and J, which are trimmed by 5 bases and 1 base respectively. CDR1 and CDR2 are read off the germline V gene as SGHTA and FQGTGA. Its CDR3 holds 16 amino acids, cysteine through phenylalanine. The read is trimmed to its CDR3 DNA, 48 bases read in frame from base 1. The immunoSEQ Assay was used to sequence TCR beta CDR3 regions from DNA. On the study's bioinformatics: T cell density was computed as TCR beta template counts normalized to usable DNA estimated by amplifying housekeeping genes. The preseqR package was used to estimate richness by extrapolating to 400,000 templates for PBMC samples and to 120,000 templates for tissue samples. Clonality was calculated as one minus Pielou's evenness. Differential abundance testing on productive amino-acid clonotypes, with a minimum total count of 5 and an alpha of 0.1, was used to identify tissue-enriched TCRs. The Jaccard Index and the Morisita Overlap Index were used to measure repertoire overlap between compartments. GLIPH grouped TCR beta CDR3s together with public tetramer-defined viral CDR3s, and a viral motif had to include at least three viral sequences and also show V-gene enrichment. Sourced from immuneACCESS, this table was stored by TCRdb with only in-frame sequences that have V and J called. A share of the clones is absent; for the studies checked, an unresolved V gene accounts for under half, and the remainder has no known explanation. V and J calls plus clone size are reproduced from that table; the DNA served to infer D and trimming. This sample is represented by tens of thousands of clones; nearly 90% of them were singletons. The ten largest clones take up under 13% of the sample.

This clone has only one observation. It lacks a known antigen. Qualities for individual bases were not recorded, and no much larger clone is one base off. The chain is made from TRBV7-3 and TRBJ2-2; the D segment cannot be called with confidence. The sequencing used peripheral blood, collected before any cancer treatment. This sequence originates from a woman between 40 and 69 years old with stage I lung adenocarcinoma. The DNA reads as follows: TGTGCCAGCAGCGCCCAGACTCCTATGAACACCGGGGAGCTGTTTTTT. This translates into CASSAQTPMNTGELFF.